The rows below give T cell receptor beta chains drawn from one sample of a study of cytomegalovirus exposure and HLA in healthy donors. Produced via immunoSEQ multiplex PCR; TCRdb's table is partial and in-frame only. The listing records under 150,000 clones. Sequencing was carried out using PBMCs. Source of these receptors: a woman aged 35 to 49 in good health and CMV-seronegative. Each CDR3 is given with its conserved first and last residue. D genes are given only for firm matches.

D: TRBD1; J: TRBJ2-1; V: TRBV5-6; DNA: TGTGCCAGCAGCCCAGGGACAGGGCTCTACAATGAGCAGTTCTTC; CDR3: CASSPGTGLYNEQFF
D: TRBD1; J: TRBJ1-2; V: TRBV4-3; DNA: TGCGCCAGCAGCCAAGATAGGAGGGGGCAAGGGGGCTACACCTTC; CDR3: CASSQDRRGQGGYTF
D: -; J: TRBJ1-3; V: TRBV4-2; DNA: TGTGCCAGCAGCCAGATACAGGGCCACTCTGGAAACACCATATATTTT; CDR3: CASSQIQGHSGNTIYF
D: TRBD1; J: TRBJ2-2; V: TRBV9; DNA: TGTGCCAGCAGCTGGTCGCAGGGGGCCGCCGGGGAGCTGTTTTTT; CDR3: CASSWSQGAAGELFF
D: -; J: TRBJ1-2; V: TRBV6-6; DNA: TGTGCCAGCAGCACCCGGGGCAGGGGAGACTATGGCTACACCTTC; CDR3: CASSTRGRGDYGYTF
D: -; J: TRBJ1-2; V: TRBV19; DNA: TGTGCCAGTAGTATGGTGGGACACCCCTTTAACTATGGCTACACCTTC; CDR3: CASSMVGHPFNYGYTF
D: -; J: TRBJ2-5; V: TRBV29-1; DNA: TGCAGCTCCAAAACGGGGTTGGAGACCCAGTACTTC; CDR3: CSSKTGLETQYF
D: -; J: TRBJ1-4; V: TRBV5-1; DNA: TGCGCCAGCAGCTCTGGACGGGGTGATGAAAAACTGTTTTTT; CDR3: CASSSGRGDEKLFF
D: -; J: TRBJ1-4; V: TRBV4-3; DNA: TGCGCCAGCAGCCAAGATCAGGCTTATAATGAAAAACTGTTTTTT; CDR3: CASSQDQAYNEKLFF
D: -; J: TRBJ1-5; V: TRBV15; DNA: TGTGCCACCAGCCGACAGGTAAATCAGCCCCAGCATTTT; CDR3: CATSRQVNQPQHF
D: -; J: TRBJ1-3; V: TRBV19; DNA: TGTGCCAGTAGCACAGGGAGCTCTGGAAACACCATATATTTT; CDR3: CASSTGSSGNTIYF
D: -; J: TRBJ1-6; V: TRBV19; DNA: TGTGCCAGTGATCGCGGGAACGGGGGGGCCTTCAATTCACCCCTCCACTTT; CDR3: CASDRGNGGAFNSPLHF
D: TRBD2; J: TRBJ2-2; V: TRBV10-1; DNA: TGCGCCAGCAGGGGGAAACCCCCGACTAGCGGGTTCTTGAACACCGGGGAGCTGTTTTTT; CDR3: CASRGKPPTSGFLNTGELFF
D: -; J: TRBJ1-1; V: TRBV28; DNA: TGTGCCAGCAGTTTCCCTGGGGGGGGGCCACCGAACACTGAAGCTTTCTTT; CDR3: CASSFPGGGPPNTEAFF
D: -; J: TRBJ2-1; V: TRBV4-3; DNA: TGCGCCAGCAGCCAAGGAGGGCCAGTCGGCAATGAGCAGTTCTTC; CDR3: CASSQGGPVGNEQFF